The next 22 T cell receptor beta chains were all read from a single sample in a study of blood T cells in healthy people across ages (dated by TCRdb to about 2015). Library construction relied on 5' RACE. Data came from an Illumina HiSeq 2500. The second PCR ran for about 6 to 12 cycles and used a J-beta primer mix along with a sample-barcoded 5' primer. TCRdb reran the public reads through fastp at Q25 and MiXCR, keeping productive beta chains. Merged by CDR3 protein, the rows form single entries marked with the most common genes and DNA. This sample is represented by around 1.5 million distinct CDR3 sequences; roughly 30% of them were singletons. 10% to 12% of the sample lies in the top ten. Sequenced material: blood. The receptors originated from a woman in her 30s in good health.

The chain is built from TRBV6-5 and TRBJ1-2; D is undetermined. The CDR3 runs 13 residues. Trimming shortened V by 4 bases and J by 4 bases, and 10 bases separated the two germline ends. Germline V gene sequence: CDR1 MNHEY, CDR2 SVGAGI. CDR3 in amino acids: CASSSGGLYGYTF. The CDR3 DNA is TGTGCCAGCAGTTCGGGTGGACTCTATGGCTACACCTTC.

J is TRBJ1-5 and V is TRBV4-2, with D possibly being TRBD1 (5 bases). Per germline, CDR1 LGHNA and CDR2 YNFKEQ. This CDR3 is 16 amino acids long. Trimming left V 0 bases short and J 6 bases short, with 15 bases between. The CDR3 DNA reads TGTGCCAGCAGCCAAGAACCCGGGGGGTCCGGTCAGCCCCAGCATTTT. Encoded protein: CASSQEPGGSGQPQHF.

This clonotype came up once. This may come from a read error, since a much larger clone is one base off. This chain connects TRBV4-2 to TRBJ2-1; TRBD2 matches at 10 bases. The end of the DNA fits TRBJ2-7 better, so the J call may be wrong. CDR3 size: 15 residues. The germline CDR1 and CDR2 sequences are LGHNA and YNFKEQ. The CDR3, as DNA: TGTGCCAGCAGCCAGGGACTAGCGCTCTACAATGAGCAGTACTTC. This sequence encodes CASSQGLALYNEQYF.

The gene calls are TRBV12-3 or TRBV12-4 and TRBJ2-7, with D possibly being TRBD1 or TRBD2 (7 bases each). This CDR3 has 13 residues. Trimming left V 7 bases short and J 4 bases short, with 14 bases between. The DNA for the CDR3 is TGTGCCAGCACCAGCGGGACAGAATACGAGCAGTACTTC. Translating gives CASTSGTEYEQYF.

The table lists this clonotype with a few counts. The chain joins TRBV20-1 to TRBJ2-5; 9 nucleotides align to TRBD1. TRBJ2-7 matches the DNA end more closely, so the J call is doubtful. Germline CDR1 reads DFQATT; CDR2 reads SNEGSKA (reference sequence). This CDR3 has 14 amino acids. The DNA for the CDR3 is TGCAGTGCTAGAACGGGACAGGGAAGGAACGAGCAGTACTTC. It is translated as CSARTGQGRNEQYF.

The genes are TRBV12-3 or TRBV12-4 and TRBJ2-2, with D possibly matching TRBD2 (6 bases). This CDR3 contains 15 residues. V was shortened by 8 bases and J by 4 bases, with 17 bases between the two germline ends. The CDR3, as DNA: TGTGCCAGCTCCCTAGTTCTGGGGGGCACCGGGGAGCTGTTTTTT. It translates to CASSLVLGGTGELFF.

This clonotype was seen more than once but under ten times. The chain uses TRBV5-1 and TRBJ1-2, with a possible D match to TRBD1 (5 bases). Germline V lookup: CDR1 SGHRS, CDR2 YFSETQ. Deletions cut 9 bases from V and 6 bases from J, with 15 bases between. This CDR3 is 12 amino acids long. CDR3 DNA sequence: TGCGCCAATCCGGGGGGGGAGCATGGCTACACCTTC. This sequence encodes CANPGGEHGYTF.

The chain uses TRBV18 and TRBJ2-7, with TRBD1 as a possible D gene (5 bases). The ends were cut back, 5 bases at V and 3 bases at J, with 14 bases in the middle. This CDR3 has 14 amino acids. The germline V gene encodes CDR1 KGHSH and CDR2 LQKENI. The DNA for the CDR3 is TGTGCCAGCTCAGCAGAACAGGCCAACTACGAGCAGTACTTC. Protein product: CASSAEQANYEQYF.

This rearrangement joins TRBV3-1 to TRBJ1-1, with no clear D. V shed 0 bases and J shed 0 bases, with 5 bases lying between them. The CDR3 contains 14 residues. CDR1 is LGHDT, CDR2 YNNKEL, per germline (reference sequence). CDR3 sequence reads: CASSQEDLNTEAFF. The CDR3 DNA follows: TGTGCCAGCAGCCAAGAGGACTTGAACACTGAAGCTTTCTTT.

This clonotype has only a few counts. This chain connects TRBV21-1 to TRBJ2-5; TRBD1, the table's D call, was not compared with the DNA. The end of the DNA is better explained by TRBJ2-7, so the J call may be wrong. TRBV21-1 is designated a pseudogene. This CDR3 is 17 amino acids long. CDR3 region: CASSKSDRVVEGYEQYF. The CDR3 region has the DNA TGTGCCAGCAGCAAAAGCGATCGGGTAGTAGAGGGGTACGAGCAGTACTTC.

This clonotype has more than one count but fewer than ten. V usage is TRBV20-1 and J usage is TRBJ1-2; possibly TRBD1 for D (5 bases). CDR3 length: 14 residues. Germline V gene data show CDR1 as DFQATT and CDR2 as SNEGSKA (reference sequence). The V end was cut by 4 bases, the J end by 2 bases, with 14 bases between. The CDR3 region is CSAKQDWDNYGYTF. The CDR3 DNA follows: TGCAGTGCTAAACAGGACTGGGACAACTATGGCTACACCTTC.

Ten or more counts support this clonotype. The chain carries TRBV12-3 or TRBV12-4 and TRBJ2-3, with D hard to call. The CDR3 runs 14 residues. Trimming removed 5 bases at V and 6 bases at J, with 15 bases between. The chain's CDR3 is CASSPPTGFDTQYF. As DNA, the CDR3 is TGTGCCAGCAGTCCACCCACCGGCTTTGATACGCAGTATTTT.

This clonotype was counted only a few times. The chain has TRBV15 and TRBJ2-5, with D perhaps matching TRBD1 or TRBD2 (5 bases each). The DNA end favors TRBJ2-7, so the J call may be wrong. CDR1 LNHNV and CDR2 YYDKDF come from the germline V gene (reference sequence). The CDR3 spans 15 residues. In DNA, the CDR3 is TGTGCCACCAGCAGAGCAAGGGACCAATTCTACGAGCAGTACTTC. Encoded protein: CATSRARDQFYEQYF.

This clonotype came up a few times. V usage is TRBV11-1 and J usage is TRBJ2-1, with D uncertain. This CDR3 has 17 residues. In germline, CDR1 is SGHAT, CDR2 FQDESV (reference sequence). V was clipped by 2 bases and J by 4 bases, with 18 bases between them. The CDR3 protein is CASSLLQRPTAYNEQFF. The CDR3 bases are TGTGCCAGCAGCTTACTCCAAAGGCCAACAGCTTACAATGAGCAGTTCTTC. The whole variable domain, remainder taken from reference TRBV11-1 and TRBJ2-1, is EAEVAQSPRYKITEKSQAVAFWCDPISGHATLYWYRQILGQGPELLVQFQDESVVDDSQLPKDRFSAERLKGVDSTLKIQPAELGDSAMYLCASSLLQRPTAYNEQFFGPGTRLTVL.

This clonotype was seen only a few times. The chain has TRBV15 and TRBJ2-7; tentatively, D is TRBD2 (5 bases). V lost 1 base, J lost 7 bases, and 20 bases lay in between. Germline CDR1 LNHNV, CDR2 YYDKDF (reference sequence). This CDR3 contains 16 residues. CDR3 nucleotide sequence: TGTGCCACCAGCAGAGTTACGACGACTGCGAGGAGGGAGCAGTACTTC. It encodes CATSRVTTTARREQYF.

This clonotype was counted at least ten times. The rearrangement uses TRBV7-9 and TRBJ2-7; 7 nucleotides match TRBD1. CDR3 size: 15 residues. The V segment lost 6 bases and the J segment 0 bases; nucleotides outside the gene matches: 8. CDR1 is SEHNR and CDR2 is FQNEAQ in the germline V gene (reference sequence). The CDR3 is CASRTRQGSSYEQYF. The CDR3 DNA reads TGTGCCAGCAGGACCCGACAGGGTTCCTCCTACGAGCAGTACTTC.

The J gene is TRBJ2-1, the V gene TRBV9; D gene ambiguous. The CDR3 sequence is 15 residues long. V was cut by 0 bases and J by 4 bases, with 11 bases left in between. Germline CDR1 reads SGDLS; CDR2 reads YYNGEE. In DNA, the CDR3 is TGTGCCAGCAGCGTAGCCCCAGGAGTGTACAATGAGCAGTTCTTC. Translated: CASSVAPGVYNEQFF.

This clonotype was seen a few times. At one boundary the junction diverges from the germline segment, which might be a read error. The V call is TRBV20-1, the J call TRBJ2-6; 7 positions match TRBD2. The germline V gene has CDR1 DFQATT and CDR2 SNEGSKA (reference sequence). This CDR3 region has 16 residues. The CDR3 region is CSARDMGGKGANVRTF. The CDR3 coding sequence is TGCAGTGCTAGAGATATGGGGGGGAAAGGGGCCAACGTCCGGACTTTC.

This clonotype was detected a few times. The J gene is TRBJ1-6, the V gene TRBV7-3; no reliable D call. V shed 2 bases and J shed 0 bases, with 17 bases lying between them. Looked up from germline, CDR1 is SGHTA and CDR2 is FQGTGA. The CDR3 has 19 amino acids. As DNA, the CDR3 is TGTGCCAGCAGCTTACGCGGCCCACCAATGAGCTCCTATAATTCACCCCTCCACTTT. It yields the protein CASSLRGPPMSSYNSPLHF.

Only a few counts were recorded for this clonotype. V and J are TRBV15 and TRBJ2-1; D is undetermined. The CDR3 has 14 amino acids. The germline CDR1 and CDR2 sequences are LNHNV and YYDKDF (reference sequence). The V and J ends lost 5 bases and 8 bases respectively, with 16 bases between them. The CDR3 sequence: CATSGDGMEYEQFF. The CDR3 region has the DNA TGTGCCACCAGCGGCGATGGGATGGAGTATGAGCAGTTCTTC.

This clonotype has only a few counts. The rearrangement links TRBV7-2 to TRBJ1-5, with TRBD1 matching 7 bases. V shed 3 bases, J shed 3 bases, and the junction held 5 bases outside the gene matches. This CDR3 spans 15 amino acids. Per the germline V gene, CDR1 is SGHTA and CDR2 is FQGNSA. The CDR3: CASSFTGVNNQPQHF. Here the CDR3 DNA reads TGTGCCAGCAGCTTCACAGGGGTGAACAATCAGCCCCAGCATTTT.

This clonotype was seen just once. The rearrangement joins TRBV9 to TRBJ2-7; 8 bases are a match to TRBD1. The CDR3 has 14 amino acids. Germline assignment: CDR1 SGDLS and CDR2 YYNGEE. V was clipped by 3 bases and J by 1 base; unmatched bases: 3. The CDR3 loop reads CASSATGESYEQYF. In DNA, the CDR3 is TGTGCCAGCAGCGCGACAGGGGAATCCTACGAGCAGTACTTC.